This T cell receptor (beta chain) was sequenced during a study of blood T cells in healthy people across ages. About the study: Per every two T cells, about one barcoded beta molecule was captured by template switching.

The CDR3 is made up of 19 amino acids. CDR1 and CDR2 (germline): LNHNV, YYDKDF (reference sequence). V gave up 0 bases and J gave up 0 bases, with 19 bases separating them. With a J-beta primer mix and a sample-barcoded 5' primer, a second PCR ran roughly 6 to 11 cycles. The template-switch adaptor was a 5' adaptor with 12 random nucleotides. It tagged each cDNA molecule. All samples yielded 3 million or more CDR3-containing paired-end reads. TCRdb re-derived calls from the 5' RACE reads in MiXCR, one entry per CDR3 protein. The profile shows approximately 800,000 distinct CDR3 sequences, about 36% of them singletons. Overall study results and limits: Using unsorted PBMCs precluded a conclusive naive versus antigen-experienced comparison.

As to this clonotype: Its antigen is undetermined.

The chain recombines TRBV15 with TRBJ2-3; possibly TRBD2 for D (7 bases). This TCR was sampled from a young man in good health. Sequenced material: blood. The CDR3 nucleotides are TGTGCCACCAGCAGAGATGGGCGGGGGCCCGGTCTTAGCACAGATACGCAGTATTTT. Protein: CATSRDGRGPGLSTDTQYF. Full variable domain (remainder filled in from reference TRBV15 and TRBJ2-3): DAMVIQNPRYQVTQFGKPVTLSCSQTLNHNVMYWYQQKSSQAPKLLFHYYDKDFNNEADTPDNFQSRRPNTSFCFLDIRSPGLGDTAMYLCATSRDGRGPGLSTDTQYFGPGTRLTVL.